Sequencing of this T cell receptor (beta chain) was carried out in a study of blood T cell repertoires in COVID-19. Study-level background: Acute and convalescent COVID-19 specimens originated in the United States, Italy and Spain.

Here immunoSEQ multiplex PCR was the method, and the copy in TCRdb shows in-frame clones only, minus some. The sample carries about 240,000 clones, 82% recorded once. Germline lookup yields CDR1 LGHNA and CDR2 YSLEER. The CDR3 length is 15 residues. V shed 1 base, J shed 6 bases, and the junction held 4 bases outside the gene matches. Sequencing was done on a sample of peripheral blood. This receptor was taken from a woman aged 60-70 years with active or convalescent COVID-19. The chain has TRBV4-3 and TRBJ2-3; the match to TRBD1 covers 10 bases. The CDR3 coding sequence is TGCGCCAGCAGCCAAGGAGGGACAGGGGAGGATACGCAGTATTTT. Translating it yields CASSQGGTGEDTQYF.